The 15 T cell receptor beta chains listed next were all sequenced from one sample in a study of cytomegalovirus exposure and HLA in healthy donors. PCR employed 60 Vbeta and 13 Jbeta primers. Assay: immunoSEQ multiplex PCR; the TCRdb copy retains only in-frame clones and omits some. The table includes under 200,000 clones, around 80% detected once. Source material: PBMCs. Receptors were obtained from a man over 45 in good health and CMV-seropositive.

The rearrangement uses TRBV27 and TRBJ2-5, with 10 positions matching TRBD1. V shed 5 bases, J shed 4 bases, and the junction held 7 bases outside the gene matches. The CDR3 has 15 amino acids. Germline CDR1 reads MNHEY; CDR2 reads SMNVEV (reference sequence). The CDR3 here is CASSPRQGATETQYF. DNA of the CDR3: TGTGCCAGCAGTCCCAGACAGGGGGCCACAGAGACCCAGTACTTC.

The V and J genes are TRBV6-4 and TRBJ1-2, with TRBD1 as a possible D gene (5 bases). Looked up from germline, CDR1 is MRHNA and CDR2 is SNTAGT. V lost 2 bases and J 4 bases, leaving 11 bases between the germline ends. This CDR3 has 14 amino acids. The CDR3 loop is CASSDGGRGYGYTF. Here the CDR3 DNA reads TGTGCCAGCAGTGACGGCGGTAGGGGCTATGGCTACACCTTC.

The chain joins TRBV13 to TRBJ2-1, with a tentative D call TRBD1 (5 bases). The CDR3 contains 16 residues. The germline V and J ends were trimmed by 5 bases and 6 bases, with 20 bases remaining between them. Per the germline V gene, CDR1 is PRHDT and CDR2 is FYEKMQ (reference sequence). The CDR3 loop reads CASSPNRRVRSNEQFF. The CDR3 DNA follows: TGTGCCAGCAGCCCAAATCGCAGGGTAAGATCCAATGAGCAGTTCTTC.

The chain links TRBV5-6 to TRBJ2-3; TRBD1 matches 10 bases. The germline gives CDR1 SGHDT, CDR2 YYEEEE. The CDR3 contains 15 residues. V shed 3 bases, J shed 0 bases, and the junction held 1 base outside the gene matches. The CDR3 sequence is CASSWGQGSTDTQYF. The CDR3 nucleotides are TGTGCCAGCAGCTGGGGACAGGGGAGCACAGATACGCAGTATTTT.

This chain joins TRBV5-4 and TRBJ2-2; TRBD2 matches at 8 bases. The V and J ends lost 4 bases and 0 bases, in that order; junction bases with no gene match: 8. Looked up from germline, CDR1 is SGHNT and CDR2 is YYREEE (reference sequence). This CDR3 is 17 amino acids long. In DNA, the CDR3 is TGTGCCAGCAGCGAACCTGGGCGGGGGGCGAACACCGGGGAGCTGTTTTTT. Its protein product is CASSEPGRGANTGELFF.

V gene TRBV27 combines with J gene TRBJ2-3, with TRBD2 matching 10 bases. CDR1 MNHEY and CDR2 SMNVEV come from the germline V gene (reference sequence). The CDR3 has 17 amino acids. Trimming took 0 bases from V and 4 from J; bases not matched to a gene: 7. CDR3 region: CASSLSMGTSAADTQYF. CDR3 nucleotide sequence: TGTGCCAGCAGTTTATCGATGGGGACTAGCGCGGCAGATACGCAGTATTTT.

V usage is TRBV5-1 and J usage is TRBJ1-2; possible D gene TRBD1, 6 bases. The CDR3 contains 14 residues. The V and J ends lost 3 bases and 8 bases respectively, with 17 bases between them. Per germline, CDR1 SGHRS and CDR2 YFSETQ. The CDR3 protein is CASSSGQTQGGYTF. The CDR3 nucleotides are TGCGCCAGCAGCTCGGGACAAACCCAAGGGGGCTACACCTTC.

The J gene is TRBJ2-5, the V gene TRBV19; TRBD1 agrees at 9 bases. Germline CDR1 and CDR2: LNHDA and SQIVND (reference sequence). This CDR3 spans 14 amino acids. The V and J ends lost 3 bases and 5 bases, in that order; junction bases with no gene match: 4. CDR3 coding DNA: TGTGCCAGTAGTATCGGGACAGGGATCGAGACCCAGTACTTC. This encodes CASSIGTGIETQYF.

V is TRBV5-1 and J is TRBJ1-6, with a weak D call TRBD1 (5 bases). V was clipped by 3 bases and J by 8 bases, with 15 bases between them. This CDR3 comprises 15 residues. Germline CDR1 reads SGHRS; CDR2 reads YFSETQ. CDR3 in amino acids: CASSWGPGTDSPLHF. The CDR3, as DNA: TGCGCCAGCAGCTGGGGCCCGGGTACGGATTCACCCCTCCACTTT.

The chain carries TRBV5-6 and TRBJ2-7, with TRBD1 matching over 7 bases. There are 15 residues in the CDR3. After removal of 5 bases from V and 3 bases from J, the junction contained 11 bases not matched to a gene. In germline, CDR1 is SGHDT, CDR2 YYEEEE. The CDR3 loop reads CASRRRQGEFYEQYF. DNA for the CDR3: TGTGCCAGCAGGCGGAGGCAGGGGGAATTCTACGAGCAGTACTTC. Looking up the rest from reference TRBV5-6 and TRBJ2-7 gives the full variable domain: DAGVTQSPTHLIKTRGQQVTLRCSPKSGHDTVSWYQQALGQGPQFIFQYYEEEERQRGNFPDRFSGHQFPNYSSELNVNALLLGDSALYLCASRRRQGEFYEQYFGPGTRLTVT.

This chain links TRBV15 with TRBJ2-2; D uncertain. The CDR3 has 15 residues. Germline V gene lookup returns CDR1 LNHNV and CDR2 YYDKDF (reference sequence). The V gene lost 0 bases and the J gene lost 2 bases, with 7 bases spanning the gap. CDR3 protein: CATSRDRANTGELFF. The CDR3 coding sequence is TGTGCCACCAGCAGAGATCGAGCAAACACCGGGGAGCTGTTTTTT. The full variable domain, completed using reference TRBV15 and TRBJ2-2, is DAMVIQNPRYQVTQFGKPVTLSCSQTLNHNVMYWYQQKSSQAPKLLFHYYDKDFNNEADTPDNFQSRRPNTSFCFLDIRSPGLGDTAMYLCATSRDRANTGELFFGEGSRLTVL.

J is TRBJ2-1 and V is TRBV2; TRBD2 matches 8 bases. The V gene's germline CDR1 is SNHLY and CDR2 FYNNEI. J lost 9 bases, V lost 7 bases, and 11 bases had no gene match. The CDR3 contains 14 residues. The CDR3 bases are TGTGCCAGCACCCAGGATCCAGCGGGGGTTGAGCAGTTCTTC. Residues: CASTQDPAGVEQFF.

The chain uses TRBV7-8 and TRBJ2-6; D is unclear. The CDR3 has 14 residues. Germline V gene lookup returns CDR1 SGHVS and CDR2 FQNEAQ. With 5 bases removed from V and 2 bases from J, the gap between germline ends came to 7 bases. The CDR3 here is CASSPHPGANVLTF. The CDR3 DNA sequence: TGTGCCAGCAGCCCCCATCCTGGGGCCAACGTCCTGACTTTC.

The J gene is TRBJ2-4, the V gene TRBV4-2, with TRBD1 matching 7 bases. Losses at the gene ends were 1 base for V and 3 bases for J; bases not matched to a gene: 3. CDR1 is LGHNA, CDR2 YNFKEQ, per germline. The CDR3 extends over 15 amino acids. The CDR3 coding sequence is TGTGCCAGCAGCCAAGTAGACAGGGACAAAAACATTCAGTACTTC. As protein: CASSQVDRDKNIQYF.

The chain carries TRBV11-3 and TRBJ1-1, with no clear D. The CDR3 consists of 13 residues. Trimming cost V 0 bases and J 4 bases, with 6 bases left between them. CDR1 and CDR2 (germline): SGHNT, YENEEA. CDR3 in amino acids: CASSLDGSTEAFF. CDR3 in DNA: TGTGCCAGCAGCTTAGATGGGAGCACTGAAGCTTTCTTT.